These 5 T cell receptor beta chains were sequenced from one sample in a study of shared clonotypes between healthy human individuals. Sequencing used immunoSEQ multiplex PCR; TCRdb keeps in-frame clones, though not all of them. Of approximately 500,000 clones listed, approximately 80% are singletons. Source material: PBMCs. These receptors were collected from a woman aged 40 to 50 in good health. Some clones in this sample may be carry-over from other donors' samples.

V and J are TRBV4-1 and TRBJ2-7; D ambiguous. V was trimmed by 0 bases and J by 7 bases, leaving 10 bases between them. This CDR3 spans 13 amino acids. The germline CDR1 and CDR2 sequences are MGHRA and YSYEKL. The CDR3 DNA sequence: TGCGCCAGCAGCCAAGACTCTGAGCGTGAGCAGTACTTC. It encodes CASSQDSEREQYF.

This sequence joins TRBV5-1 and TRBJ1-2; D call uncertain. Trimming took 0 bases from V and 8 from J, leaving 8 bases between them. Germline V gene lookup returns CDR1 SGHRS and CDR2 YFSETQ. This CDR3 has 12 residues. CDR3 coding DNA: TGCGCCAGCAGCTTGGATTACGGAGGCTACACCTTC. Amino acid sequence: CASSLDYGGYTF.

In DNA, the CDR3 is TGCGCCAGCAGCCAAGATGGGGGCAGGGCCATTGGAGGCTACACCTTC. Translating gives CASSQDGGRAIGGYTF. The rearrangement uses TRBV4-1 and TRBJ1-2; maybe TRBD1 (6 bases). The germline V gene has CDR1 MGHRA and CDR2 YSYEKL. Trimming took 0 bases from V and 8 from J, leaving 19 bases between them. CDR3 size: 16 residues.

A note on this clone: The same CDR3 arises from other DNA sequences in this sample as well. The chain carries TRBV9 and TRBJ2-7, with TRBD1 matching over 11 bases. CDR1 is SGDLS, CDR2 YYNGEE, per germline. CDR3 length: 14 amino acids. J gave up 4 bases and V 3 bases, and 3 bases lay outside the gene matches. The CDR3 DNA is TGTGCCAGCAGCGCGGGACAGGGGGGATACGAGCAGTACTTC. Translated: CASSAGQGGYEQYF.

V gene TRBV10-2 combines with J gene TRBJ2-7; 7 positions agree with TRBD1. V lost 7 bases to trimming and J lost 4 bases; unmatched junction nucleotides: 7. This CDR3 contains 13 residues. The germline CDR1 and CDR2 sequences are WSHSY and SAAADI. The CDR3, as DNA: TGCGCCAGCAAAGACAGGGACGAGTACGAGCAGTACTTC. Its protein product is CASKDRDEYEQYF.